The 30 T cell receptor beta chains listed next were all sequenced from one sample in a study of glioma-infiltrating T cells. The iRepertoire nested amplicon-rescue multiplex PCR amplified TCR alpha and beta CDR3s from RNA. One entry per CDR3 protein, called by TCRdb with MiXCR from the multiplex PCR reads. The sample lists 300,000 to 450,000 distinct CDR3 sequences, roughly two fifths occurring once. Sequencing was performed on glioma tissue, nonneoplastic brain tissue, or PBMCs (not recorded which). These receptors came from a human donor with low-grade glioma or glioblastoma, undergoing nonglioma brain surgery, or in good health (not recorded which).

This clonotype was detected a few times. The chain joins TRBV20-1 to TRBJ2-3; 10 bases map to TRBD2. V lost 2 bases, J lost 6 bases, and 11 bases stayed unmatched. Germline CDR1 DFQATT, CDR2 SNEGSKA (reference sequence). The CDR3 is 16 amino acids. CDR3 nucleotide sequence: TGCAGTGCTAGAAGTCAGCTAGCGGGAGTACGGGATACGCAGTATTTT. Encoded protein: CSARSQLAGVRDTQYF.

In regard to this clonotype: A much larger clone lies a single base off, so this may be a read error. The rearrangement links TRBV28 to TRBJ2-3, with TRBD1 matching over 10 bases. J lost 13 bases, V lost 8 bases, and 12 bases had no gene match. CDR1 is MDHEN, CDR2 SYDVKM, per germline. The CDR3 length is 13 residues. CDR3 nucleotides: TGTGCCAGCGGACCTTCAGACAGGGGGCGTGAGTATTTT. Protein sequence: CASGPSDRGREYF.

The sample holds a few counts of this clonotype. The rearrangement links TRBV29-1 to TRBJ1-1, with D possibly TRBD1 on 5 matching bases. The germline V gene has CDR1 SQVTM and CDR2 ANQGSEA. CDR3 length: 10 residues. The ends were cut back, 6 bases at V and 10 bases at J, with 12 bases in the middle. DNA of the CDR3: TGCAGCGTGGGTACGGGGGGAGCTTTCTTT. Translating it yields CSVGTGGAFF.

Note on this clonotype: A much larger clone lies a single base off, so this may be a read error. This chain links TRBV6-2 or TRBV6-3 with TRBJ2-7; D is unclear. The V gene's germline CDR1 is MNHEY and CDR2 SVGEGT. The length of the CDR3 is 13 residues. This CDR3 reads CASSYGSTYEQHF. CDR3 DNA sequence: TGTGCCAGCAGTTACGGCAGCACCTACGAGCAGCACTTC.

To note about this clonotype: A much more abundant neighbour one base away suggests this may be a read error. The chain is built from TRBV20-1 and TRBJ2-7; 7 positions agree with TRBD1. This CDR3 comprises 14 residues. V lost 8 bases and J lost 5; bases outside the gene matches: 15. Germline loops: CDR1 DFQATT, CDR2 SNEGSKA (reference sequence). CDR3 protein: CSSARVQGLHEQYF. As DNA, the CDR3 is TGCAGTTCCGCAAGGGTACAGGGGTTGCACGAGCAGTACTTC.

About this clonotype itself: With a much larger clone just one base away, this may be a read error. The CDR3, as DNA: TGTGCCATGTACCTTACCCCAGGACAGCAAAGAAACACCATATATTTT. The encoded protein is CAMYLTPGQQRNTIYF. The chain uses TRBV6-2 or TRBV6-3 and TRBJ1-3; possible D gene TRBD1, 6 bases. The length of the CDR3 is 16 residues. Trimming stripped 10 bases from V and 5 bases from J, with 24 bases between. The germline gives CDR1 MNHEY, CDR2 SVGEGT.

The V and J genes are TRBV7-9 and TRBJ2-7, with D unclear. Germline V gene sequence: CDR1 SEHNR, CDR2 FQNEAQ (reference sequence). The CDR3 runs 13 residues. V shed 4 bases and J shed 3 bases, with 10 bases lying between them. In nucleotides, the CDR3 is TGTGCCAGCAGCTCCCCTAGAAGCTACGAGCAGTACTTC. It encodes CASSSPRSYEQYF.

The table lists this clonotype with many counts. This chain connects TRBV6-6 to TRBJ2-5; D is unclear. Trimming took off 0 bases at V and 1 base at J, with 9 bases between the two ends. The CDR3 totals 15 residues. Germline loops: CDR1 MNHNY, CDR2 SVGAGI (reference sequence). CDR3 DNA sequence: TGTGCCAGCAGTTACTCGACGGGTATCCAAGAGACCCAGTACTTC. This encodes CASSYSTGIQETQYF.

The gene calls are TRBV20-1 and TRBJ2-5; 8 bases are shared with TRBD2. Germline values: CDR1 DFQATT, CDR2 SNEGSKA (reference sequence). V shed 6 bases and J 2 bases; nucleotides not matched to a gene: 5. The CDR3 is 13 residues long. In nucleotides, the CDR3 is TGCAGTGCACTAGCGGAGCTACAAGAGACCCAGTACTTC. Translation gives CSALAELQETQYF.

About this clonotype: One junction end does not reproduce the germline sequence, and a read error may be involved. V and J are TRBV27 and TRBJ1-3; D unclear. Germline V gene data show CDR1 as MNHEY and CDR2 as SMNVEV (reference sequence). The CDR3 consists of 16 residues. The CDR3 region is CASSPRYQFSGITIYF. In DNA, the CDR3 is TGTGCCAGCAGTCCTCGTTATCAGTTTTCTGGAATCACCATATATTTT.

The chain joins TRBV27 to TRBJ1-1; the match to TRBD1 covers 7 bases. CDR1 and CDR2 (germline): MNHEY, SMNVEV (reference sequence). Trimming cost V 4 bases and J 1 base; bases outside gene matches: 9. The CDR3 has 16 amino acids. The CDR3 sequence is CASSWTGALGNTEAFF. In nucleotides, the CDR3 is TGTGCCAGCAGTTGGACAGGCGCTTTAGGGAACACTGAAGCTTTCTTT.

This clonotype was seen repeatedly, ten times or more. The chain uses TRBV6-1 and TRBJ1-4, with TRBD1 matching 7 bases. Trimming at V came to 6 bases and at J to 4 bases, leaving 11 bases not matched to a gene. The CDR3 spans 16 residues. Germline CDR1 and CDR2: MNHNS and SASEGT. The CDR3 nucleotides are TGTGCCAGCAGAAATACGACAGGGCAGATTAATGAAAAACTGTTTTTT. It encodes CASRNTTGQINEKLFF.

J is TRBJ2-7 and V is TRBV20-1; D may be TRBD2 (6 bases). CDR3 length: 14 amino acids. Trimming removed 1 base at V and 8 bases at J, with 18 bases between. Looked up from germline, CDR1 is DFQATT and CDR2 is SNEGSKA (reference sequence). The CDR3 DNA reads TGCAGTGCTAGAGTTGGTAGCGGATATGACAAGCAGTACTTC. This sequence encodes CSARVGSGYDKQYF.

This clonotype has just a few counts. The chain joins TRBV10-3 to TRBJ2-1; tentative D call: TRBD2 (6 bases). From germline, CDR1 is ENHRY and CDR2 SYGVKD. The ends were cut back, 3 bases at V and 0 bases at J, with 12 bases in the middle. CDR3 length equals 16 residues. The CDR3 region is CAISEIAVYSYNEQFF. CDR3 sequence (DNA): TGTGCCATCAGTGAAATAGCGGTCTACTCCTACAATGAGCAGTTCTTC.

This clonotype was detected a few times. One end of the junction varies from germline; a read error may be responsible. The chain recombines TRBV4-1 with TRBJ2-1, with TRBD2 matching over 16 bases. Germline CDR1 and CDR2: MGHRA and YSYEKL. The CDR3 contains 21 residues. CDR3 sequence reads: CASSQVGGGLAGGPPHNEQFF. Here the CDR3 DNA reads TGTGCCAGCAGCCAAGTAGGAGGGGGACTAGCGGGAGGGCCCCCCCACAATGAGCAGTTCTTC.

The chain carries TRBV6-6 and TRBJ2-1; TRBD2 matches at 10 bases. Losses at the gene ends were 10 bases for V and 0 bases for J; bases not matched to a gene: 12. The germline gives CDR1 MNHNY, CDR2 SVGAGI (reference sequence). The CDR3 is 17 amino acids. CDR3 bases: TGTGCCATCGGGGGGGGGACTAGCGCAAGCTCCTACAATGAGCAGTTCTTC. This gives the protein CAIGGGTSASSYNEQFF.

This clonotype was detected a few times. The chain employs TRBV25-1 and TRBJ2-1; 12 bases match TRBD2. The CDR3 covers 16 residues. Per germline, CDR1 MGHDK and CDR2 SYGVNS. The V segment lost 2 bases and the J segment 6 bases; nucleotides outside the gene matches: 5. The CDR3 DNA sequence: TGTGCCAGCAGTGAAACCCGACTAGCGGGAGCCAATGAGCAGTTCTTC. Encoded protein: CASSETRLAGANEQFF.

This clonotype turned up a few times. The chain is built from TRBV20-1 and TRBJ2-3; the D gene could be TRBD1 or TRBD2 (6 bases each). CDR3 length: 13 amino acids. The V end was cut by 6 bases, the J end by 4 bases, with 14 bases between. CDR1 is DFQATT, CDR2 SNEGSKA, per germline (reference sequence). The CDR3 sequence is CSAKGGPSDTQYF. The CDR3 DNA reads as TGCAGTGCCAAAGGGGGGCCATCAGATACGCAGTATTTT.

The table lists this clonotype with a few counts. The CDR3 loop is CASRTGSTGELFF. The CDR3 DNA sequence: TGTGCCAGCAGAACCGGGTCAACCGGGGAGCTGTTTTTT. The chain is built from TRBV28 and TRBJ2-2; D unclear. V was clipped by 6 bases and J by 5 bases, with 10 bases between them. CDR1 and CDR2 (germline): MDHEN, SYDVKM. This CDR3 has 13 amino acids. The variable domain in full, with the rest retrieved from reference TRBV28 and TRBJ2-2, is DVKVTQSSRYLVKRTGEKVFLECVQDMDHENMFWYRQDPGLGLRLIYFSYDVKMKEKGDIPEGYSVSREKKERFSLILESASTNQTSMYLCASRTGSTGELFFGEGSRLTVL.

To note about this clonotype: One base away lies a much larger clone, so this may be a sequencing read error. DNA of the CDR3: TGTGCCAGCAGCGACCAAACCTACGAGCAGTACTTC. It is translated as CASSDQTYEQYF. The genes are TRBV6-5 and TRBJ2-7; D remains unclear. Germline V gene sequence: CDR1 MNHEY, CDR2 SVGAGI. The CDR3 contains 12 residues. The V and J ends lost 6 bases and 2 bases respectively, with 8 bases between them.

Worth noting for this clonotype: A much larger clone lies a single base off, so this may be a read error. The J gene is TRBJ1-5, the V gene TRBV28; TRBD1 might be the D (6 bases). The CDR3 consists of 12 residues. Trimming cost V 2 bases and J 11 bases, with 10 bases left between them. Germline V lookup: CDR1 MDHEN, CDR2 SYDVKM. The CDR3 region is CASSLQGQTQHF. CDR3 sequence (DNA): TGTGCCAGCAGTTTACAGGGGCAGACCCAGCATTTT.

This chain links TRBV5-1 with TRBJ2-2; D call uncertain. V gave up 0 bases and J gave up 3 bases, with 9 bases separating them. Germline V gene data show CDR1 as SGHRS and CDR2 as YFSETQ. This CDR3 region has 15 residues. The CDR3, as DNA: TGCGCCAGCAGCTTGGATCGGGTGGACACCGGGGAGCTGTTTTTT. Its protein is CASSLDRVDTGELFF.

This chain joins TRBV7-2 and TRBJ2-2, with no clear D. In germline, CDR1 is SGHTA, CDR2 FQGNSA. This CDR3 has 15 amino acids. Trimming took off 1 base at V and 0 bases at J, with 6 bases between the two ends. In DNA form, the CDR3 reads TGTGCCAGCAGCTTAGTCTGCCCGAACACCGGGGAGCTGTTTTTT. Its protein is CASSLVCPNTGELFF.

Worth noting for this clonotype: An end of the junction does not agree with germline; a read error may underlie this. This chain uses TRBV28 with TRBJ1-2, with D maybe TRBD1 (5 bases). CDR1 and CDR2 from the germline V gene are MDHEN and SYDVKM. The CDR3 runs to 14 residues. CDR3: CAGSLGRDIGGYTF. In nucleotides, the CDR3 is TGTGCCGGCAGTTTGGGGCGCGACATTGGTGGCTACACCTTC.

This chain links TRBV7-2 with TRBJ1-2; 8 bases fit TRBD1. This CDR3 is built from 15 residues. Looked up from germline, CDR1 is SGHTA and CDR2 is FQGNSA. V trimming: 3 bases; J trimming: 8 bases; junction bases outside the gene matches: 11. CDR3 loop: CASSLSWGDRGGYTF. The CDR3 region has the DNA TGTGCCAGCAGCTTGAGTTGGGGAGACAGGGGCGGCTACACCTTC. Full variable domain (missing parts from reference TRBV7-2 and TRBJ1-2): GAGVSQSPSNKVTEKGKDVELRCDPISGHTALYWYRQSLGQGLEFLIYFQGNSAPDKSGLPSDRFSAERTGGSVSTLTIQRTQQEDSAVYLCASSLSWGDRGGYTFGSGTRLTVV.

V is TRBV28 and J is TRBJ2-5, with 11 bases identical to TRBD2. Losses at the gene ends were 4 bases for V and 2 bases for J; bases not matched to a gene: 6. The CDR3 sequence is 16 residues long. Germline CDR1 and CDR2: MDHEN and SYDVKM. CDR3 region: CASSSSGTSGQETQYF. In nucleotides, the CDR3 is TGTGCCAGCAGTTCGTCCGGGACTAGCGGTCAAGAGACCCAGTACTTC.

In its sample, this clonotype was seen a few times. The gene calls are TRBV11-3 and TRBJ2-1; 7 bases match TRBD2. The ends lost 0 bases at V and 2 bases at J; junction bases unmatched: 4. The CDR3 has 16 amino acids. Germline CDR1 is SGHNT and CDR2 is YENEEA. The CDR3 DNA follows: TGTGCCAGCAGCTTAGATTGGGGGGGAACCTACAATGAGCAGTTCTTC. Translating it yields CASSLDWGGTYNEQFF.

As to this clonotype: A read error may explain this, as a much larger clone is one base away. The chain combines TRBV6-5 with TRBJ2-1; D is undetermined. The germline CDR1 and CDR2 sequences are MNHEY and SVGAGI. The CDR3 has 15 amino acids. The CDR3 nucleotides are TGTGCCAGCCGTATTGGCGGAGATAACTACAATAAGCAGTTCTTC. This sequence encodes CASRIGGDNYNKQFF.

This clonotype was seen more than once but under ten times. CDR3 loop: CAITPQGANYGYTF. In DNA form, the CDR3 reads TGTGCCATCACCCCACAGGGGGCTAACTATGGCTACACCTTC. The chain is built from TRBV6-5 and TRBJ1-2, with 8 bases that match TRBD1. V lost 10 bases, J lost 0 bases, and 7 bases stayed unmatched. Per the germline V gene, CDR1 is MNHEY and CDR2 is SVGAGI. The CDR3 covers 14 residues.

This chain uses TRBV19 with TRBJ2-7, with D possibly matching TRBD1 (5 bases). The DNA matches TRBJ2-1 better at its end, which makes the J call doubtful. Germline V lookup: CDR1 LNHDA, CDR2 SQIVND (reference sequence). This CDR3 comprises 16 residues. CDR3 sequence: CASSTVLGEWGNEQFF. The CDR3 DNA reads TGTGCCAGTAGTACTGTTTTAGGGGAATGGGGCAATGAGCAGTTCTTC.